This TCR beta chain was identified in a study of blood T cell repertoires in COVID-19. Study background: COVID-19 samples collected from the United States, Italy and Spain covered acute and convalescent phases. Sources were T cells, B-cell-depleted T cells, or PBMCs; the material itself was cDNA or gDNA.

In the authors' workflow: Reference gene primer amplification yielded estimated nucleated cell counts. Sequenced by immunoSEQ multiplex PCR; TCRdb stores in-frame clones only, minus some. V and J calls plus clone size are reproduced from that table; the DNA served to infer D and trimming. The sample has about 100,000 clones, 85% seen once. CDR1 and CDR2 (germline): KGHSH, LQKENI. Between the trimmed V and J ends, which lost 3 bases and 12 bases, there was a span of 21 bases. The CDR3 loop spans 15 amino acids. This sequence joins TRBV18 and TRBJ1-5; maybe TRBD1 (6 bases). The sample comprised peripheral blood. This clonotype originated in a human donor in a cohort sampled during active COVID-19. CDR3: CASSPGDGTSVVQHF. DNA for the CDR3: TGTGCCAGCTCACCTGGGGACGGGACATCCGTGGTCCAGCATTTT.